What follows are 7 T cell receptor beta chains derived from one specimen sequenced in a study of T cells in Graves' hyperthyroidism and ophthalmopathy. Template material for amplifying TCR beta CDR3 regions consisted of RNA transcripts. With the HTBI primer set, the TCR CDR3 went through a first round of RT-PCR. Using its own MiXCR run on the multiplex PCR reads, TCRdb lists one record per CDR3 protein. The sample records around 570,000 distinct CDR3 sequences, nearly 20% being singletons. Sequenced material: blood. The source is a man between 40 and 49 years old with Graves' ophthalmopathy.

The table lists this clonotype with a few counts. J is TRBJ2-1 and V is TRBV27; D is unclear. The germline V gene has CDR1 MNHEY and CDR2 SMNVEV (reference sequence). Trimming cost V 4 bases and J 0 bases, with 13 bases left between them. The CDR3 length is 16 residues. The CDR3 sequence is CASSSIGLNSYNEQFF. The CDR3 DNA follows: TGTGCCAGCAGTTCAATCGGGCTAAACTCCTACAATGAGCAGTTCTTC.

This clonotype occurred many times. The chain couples TRBV18 to TRBJ2-3, with D unclear. The CDR3 totals 13 residues. The V end was cut by 3 bases, the J end by 3 bases, with 7 bases between. In germline, CDR1 is KGHSH, CDR2 LQKENI. The DNA of the CDR3 is TGTGCCAGCTCACCCGCTATAACAGATACGCAGTATTTT. It specifies CASSPAITDTQYF.

Many counts were recorded for this clonotype. The CDR3 here is CASSGNSAQAKNIQYF. CDR3 in DNA: TGTGCCAGCAGTGGGAACTCAGCCCAAGCCAAAAACATTCAGTACTTC. The chain is built from TRBV28 and TRBJ2-4, with D hard to call. The germline gives CDR1 MDHEN, CDR2 SYDVKM. The CDR3 length is 16 residues. V lost 5 bases and J 0 bases, leaving 14 bases between the germline ends.

The V gene is TRBV27, the J gene TRBJ1-2; D unclear. Germline values: CDR1 MNHEY, CDR2 SMNVEV (reference sequence). This CDR3 contains 14 residues. V lost 3 bases and J 4 bases, leaving 12 bases between the germline ends. The CDR3 spells CASSFNPGVYGYTF. The CDR3 DNA is TGTGCCAGCAGTTTCAACCCCGGCGTCTATGGCTACACCTTC.

To note about this clonotype: At one of its ends the junction is not consistent with the germline gene, which may arise from a read error. This sequence joins TRBV7-7 and TRBJ2-3, with D perhaps given as TRBD1 or TRBD2 (6 bases each). This CDR3 region has 15 residues. Germline CDR1 reads SSHAT; CDR2 reads FNYEAQ (reference sequence). CDR3 bases: TGTGCTAGCAGCCGGGGGACAACTAGCACAGATACGCAGTATTTT. Encoded protein: CASSRGTTSTDTQYF.

This clonotype appeared many times. CDR3 coding DNA: TGTGCCGGCCTGACAGGGGTGGCCTACGAGCAGTACTTC. This translates into CAGLTGVAYEQYF. J is TRBJ2-7 and V is TRBV30; TRBD1 matches 8 bases. J lost 2 bases, V lost 8 bases, and 8 bases had no gene match. There are 13 residues in the CDR3. CDR1 is GTSNPN and CDR2 is SVGIG in the germline V gene (reference sequence). Full variable domain (outside the CDR3, taken from reference TRBV30 and TRBJ2-7): SQTIHQWPATLVQPVGSPLSLECTVEGTSNPNLYWYRQAAGRGLQLLFYSVGIGQISSEVPQNLSASRPQDRQFILSSKKLLLSDSGFYLCAGLTGVAYEQYFGPGTRLTVT.

Only a few counts were recorded for this clonotype. The chain is built from TRBV11-2 and TRBJ2-2, with D possibly being TRBD1 (5 bases). This CDR3 region has 16 residues. The germline CDR1 and CDR2 sequences are SGHAT and FQNNGV. The germline V and J ends were trimmed by 0 bases and 4 bases, with 12 bases remaining between them. This chain's CDR3 is CASSLDLGARTGELFF. The CDR3 bases are TGTGCCAGCAGCTTAGATCTAGGGGCGCGCACCGGGGAGCTGTTTTTT.